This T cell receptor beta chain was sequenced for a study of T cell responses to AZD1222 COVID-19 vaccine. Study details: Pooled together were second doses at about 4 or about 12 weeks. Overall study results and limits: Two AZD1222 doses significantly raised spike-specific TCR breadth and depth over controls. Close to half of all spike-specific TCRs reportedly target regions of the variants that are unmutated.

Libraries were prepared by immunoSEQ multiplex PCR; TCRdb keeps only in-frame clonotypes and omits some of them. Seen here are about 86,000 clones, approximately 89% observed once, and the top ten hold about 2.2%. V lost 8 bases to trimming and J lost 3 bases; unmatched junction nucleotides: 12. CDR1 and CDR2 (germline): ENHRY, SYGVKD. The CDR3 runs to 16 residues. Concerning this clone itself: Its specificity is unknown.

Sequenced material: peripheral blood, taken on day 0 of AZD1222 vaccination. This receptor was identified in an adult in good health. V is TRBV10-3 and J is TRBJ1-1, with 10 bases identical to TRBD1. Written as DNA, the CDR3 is TGTGCCATCGGCGCCCCAGGGGGGACAGGGGACACTGAAGCTTTCTTT. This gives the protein CAIGAPGGTGDTEAFF.